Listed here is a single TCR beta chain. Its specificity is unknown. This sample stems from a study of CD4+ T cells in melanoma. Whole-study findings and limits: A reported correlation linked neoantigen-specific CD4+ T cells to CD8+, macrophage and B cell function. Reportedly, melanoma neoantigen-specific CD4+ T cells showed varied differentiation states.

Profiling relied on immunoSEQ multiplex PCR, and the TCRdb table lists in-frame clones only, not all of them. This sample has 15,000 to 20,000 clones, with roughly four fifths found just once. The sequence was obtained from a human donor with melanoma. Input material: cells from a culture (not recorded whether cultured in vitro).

The CDR3 protein is CASSSSEGTQYF. In nucleotides, the CDR3 is TGTGCCAGCAGCTCTTCCGAAGGGACCCAGTACTTC. The chain employs TRBV7-3 and TRBJ2-5; D gene unclear. The CDR3 has 12 amino acids. Germline CDR1 is SGHTA and CDR2 is FQGTGA. V shed 4 bases and J shed 7 bases, with 10 bases lying between them.